This T cell receptor beta chain was observed in a study of T-cell memory formation after mild COVID-19. Note on this clonotype: The antigen is undetermined.

The germline V gene encodes CDR1 SGHDT and CDR2 YYEEEE. Trimming cost V 4 bases and J 6 bases, with 14 bases left between them. The CDR3 contains 15 residues. The study's findings and limits: The CD4+ clones that contracted clustered mainly within CM and EM, and the CD8+ clones concentrated in EMRA.

TCRdb itself ran the 5' RACE reads through MiXCR, one entry per CDR3 protein. The sample includes about 260,000 distinct CDR3 sequences, roughly a sixth seen only once; the top ten take 20% to 25%. The TCR comes from a man aged 18 to 35 who had mild COVID-19 (a few samples of this study predate the infection). Cell type and time point are not known. This sequence joins TRBV5-6 and TRBJ1-6, with D unclear. Sequencing was performed on PBMCs or a T cell subset sorted from them (not recorded which). The CDR3 protein is CASSIGSPSNSPLHF. In nucleotides, the CDR3 is TGTGCCAGCAGCATCGGTTCCCCCTCTAATTCACCCCTCCACTTT.